The clone carrying this T cell receptor beta chain has just a few counts. TCRdb used MiXCR to reprocess the 5' RACE reads, holding one entry per CDR3 protein. The sample includes about 430,000 distinct CDR3 sequences, around 24% of them seen just once. This specimen belongs to a study of T-cell memory formation after mild COVID-19. Trimming shortened V by 2 bases and J by 6 bases, and 10 bases separated the two germline ends. The V gene's germline CDR1 is SGHKS and CDR2 YYEKEE (reference sequence). The CDR3 is 13 residues long. Sequencing input: PBMCs or a T cell subset sorted from them (not recorded which). This TCR was recovered from an adult woman who had mild COVID-19 (a few samples of this study predate the infection). Cell type and time point are not known. The chain is built from TRBV5-5 and TRBJ2-3, with D unresolved. The CDR3 coding sequence is TGTGCCAGCAGCTTTGGCTCTTCGGATACGCAGTATTTT. It encodes CASSFGSSDTQYF. Full variable domain (missing parts from reference TRBV5-5 and TRBJ2-3): DAGVTQSPTHLIKTRGQQVTLRCSPISGHKSVSWYQQVLGQGPQFIFQYYEKEERGRGNFPDRFSARQFPNYSSELNVNALLLGDSALYLCASSFGSSDTQYFGPGTRLTVL.